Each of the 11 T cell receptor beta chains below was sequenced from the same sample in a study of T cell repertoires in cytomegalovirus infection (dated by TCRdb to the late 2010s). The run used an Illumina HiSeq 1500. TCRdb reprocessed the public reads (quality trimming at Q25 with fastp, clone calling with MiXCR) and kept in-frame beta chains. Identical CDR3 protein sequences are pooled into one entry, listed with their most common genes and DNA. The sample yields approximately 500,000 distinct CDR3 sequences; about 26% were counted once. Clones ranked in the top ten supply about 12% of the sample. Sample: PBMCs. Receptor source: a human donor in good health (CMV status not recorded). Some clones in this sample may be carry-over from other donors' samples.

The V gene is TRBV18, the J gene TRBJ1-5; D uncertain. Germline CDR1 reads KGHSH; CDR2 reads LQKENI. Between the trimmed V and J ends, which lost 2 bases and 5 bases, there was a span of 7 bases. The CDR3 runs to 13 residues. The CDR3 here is CASSPTSHQPQHF. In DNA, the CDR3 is TGTGCCAGCTCACCAACCTCGCATCAGCCCCAGCATTTT.

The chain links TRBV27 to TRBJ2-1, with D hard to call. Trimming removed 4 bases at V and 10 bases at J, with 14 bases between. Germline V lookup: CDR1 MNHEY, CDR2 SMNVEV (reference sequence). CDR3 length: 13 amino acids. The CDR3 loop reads CASSYRLGREQFF. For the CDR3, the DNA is TGTGCCAGCAGTTACCGACTTGGGCGGGAGCAGTTCTTC.

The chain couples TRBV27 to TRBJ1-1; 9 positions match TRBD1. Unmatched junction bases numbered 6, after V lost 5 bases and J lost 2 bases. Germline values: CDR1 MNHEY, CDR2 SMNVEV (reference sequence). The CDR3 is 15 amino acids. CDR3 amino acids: CASSTWTGANTEAFF. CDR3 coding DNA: TGTGCCAGCAGTACCTGGACAGGGGCTAACACTGAAGCTTTCTTT.

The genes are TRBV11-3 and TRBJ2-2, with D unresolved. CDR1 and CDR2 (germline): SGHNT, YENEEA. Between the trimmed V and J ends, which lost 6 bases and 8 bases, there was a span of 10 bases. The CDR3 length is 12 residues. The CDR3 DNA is TGTGCCAGCAGTCCATTCTGGGGGGAGCTGTTTTTT. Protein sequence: CASSPFWGELFF.

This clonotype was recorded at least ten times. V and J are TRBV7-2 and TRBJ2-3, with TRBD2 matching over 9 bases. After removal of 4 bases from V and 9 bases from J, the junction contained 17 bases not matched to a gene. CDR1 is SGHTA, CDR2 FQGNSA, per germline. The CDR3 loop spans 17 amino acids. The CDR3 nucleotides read TGTGCCAGCAGCTCCCTTCCTAGCGGGACCGCCCGAGGGACGCAGTATTTT. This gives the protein CASSSLPSGTARGTQYF.

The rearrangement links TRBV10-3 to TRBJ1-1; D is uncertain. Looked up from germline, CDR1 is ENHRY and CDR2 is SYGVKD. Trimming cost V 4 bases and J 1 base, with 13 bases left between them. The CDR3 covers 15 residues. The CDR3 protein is CAISVSTERNTEAFF. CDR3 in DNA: TGTGCCATCAGTGTTTCCACAGAGAGGAACACTGAAGCTTTCTTT.

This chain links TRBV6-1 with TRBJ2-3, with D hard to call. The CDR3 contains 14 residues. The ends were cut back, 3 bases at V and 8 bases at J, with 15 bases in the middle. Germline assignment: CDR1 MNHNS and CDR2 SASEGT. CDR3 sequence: CASSDFFRAGTQYF. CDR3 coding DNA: TGTGCCAGCAGTGACTTCTTCCGCGCCGGTACGCAGTATTTT.

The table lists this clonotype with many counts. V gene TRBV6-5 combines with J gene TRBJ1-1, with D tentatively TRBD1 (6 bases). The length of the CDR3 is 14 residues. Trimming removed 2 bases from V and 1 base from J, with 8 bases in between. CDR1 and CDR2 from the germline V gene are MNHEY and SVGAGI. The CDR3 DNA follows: TGTGCCAGCAGTTACAAGACAGGGAACACTGAAGCTTTCTTT. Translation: CASSYKTGNTEAFF.

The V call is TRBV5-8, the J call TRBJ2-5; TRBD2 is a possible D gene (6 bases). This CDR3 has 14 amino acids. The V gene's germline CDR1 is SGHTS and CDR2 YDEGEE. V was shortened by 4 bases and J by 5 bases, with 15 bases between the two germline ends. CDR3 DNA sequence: TGTGCCAGCAGCCCCACGGGAGAGGTCGAGACCCAGTACTTC. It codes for CASSPTGEVETQYF.

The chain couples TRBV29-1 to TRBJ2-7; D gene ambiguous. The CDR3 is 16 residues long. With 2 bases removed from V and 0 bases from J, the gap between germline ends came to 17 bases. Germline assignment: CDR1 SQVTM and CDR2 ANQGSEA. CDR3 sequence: CSVESSGPRSSYEQYV. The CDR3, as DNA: TGCAGCGTTGAATCCTCTGGTCCCAGGAGCTCCTACGAGCAGTACGTC.

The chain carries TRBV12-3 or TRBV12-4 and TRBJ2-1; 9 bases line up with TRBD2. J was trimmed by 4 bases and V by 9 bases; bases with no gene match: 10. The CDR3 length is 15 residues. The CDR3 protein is CARGVSGSHYNEQFF. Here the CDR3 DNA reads TGTGCCAGGGGAGTTAGCGGGAGCCATTACAATGAGCAGTTCTTC.